The 32 T cell receptor beta chains below come from one sample, sequenced in a study of PD-L1 blockade in urothelial cancer. Libraries were prepared by immunoSEQ multiplex PCR; TCRdb keeps only in-frame clonotypes and omits some of them. The data contain under 130,000 clones, approximately 85% of them singletons. Sequenced material: PBMCs, taken around atezolizumab (anti-PD-L1) treatment. The origin of the receptors is a man aged 45-65 years with urothelial cancer.

The chain carries TRBV19 and TRBJ2-3; no clear D. This CDR3 region has 15 residues. V was cut by 4 bases and J by 0 bases, with 11 bases left in between. Germline values: CDR1 LNHDA, CDR2 SQIVND (reference sequence). The CDR3 nucleotides read TGTGCCAGTAGTAACCCGGTGACTAGCACAGATACGCAGTATTTT. Its translation is CASSNPVTSTDTQYF.

This sequence joins TRBV18 and TRBJ1-1; D gene ambiguous. V lost 4 bases and J lost 0, with 6 bases in between. Germline CDR1 and CDR2: KGHSH and LQKENI. There are 13 residues in the CDR3. The CDR3 sequence is CASSLSLNTEAFF. In DNA, the CDR3 is TGTGCCAGCTCACTTTCATTGAACACTGAAGCTTTCTTT.

The chain uses TRBV7-9 and TRBJ1-6; TRBD1 might be the D (6 bases). CDR3 length: 15 amino acids. Trimming stripped 5 bases from V and 8 bases from J, with 16 bases between. Germline CDR1 and CDR2: SEHNR and FQNEAQ (reference sequence). CDR3 coding DNA: TGTGCCAGCAGCCTTAACAGGGTCAAGGATTCACCCCTCCACTTT. As protein: CASSLNRVKDSPLHF.

The chain couples TRBV28 to TRBJ2-7; the match to TRBD1 covers 10 bases. With V trimmed by 4 bases and J by 3 bases, 12 bases remained unmatched. This CDR3 is 17 amino acids long. Germline-derived CDR1 and CDR2 are MDHEN and SYDVKM. The CDR3: CASSSRTGTGAFYEQYF. In DNA, the CDR3 is TGTGCCAGCAGTTCCCGAACCGGGACAGGGGCCTTCTACGAGCAGTACTTC.

The chain combines TRBV28 with TRBJ2-7, with D maybe TRBD1 (7 bases). There are 15 residues in the CDR3. The germline gives CDR1 MDHEN, CDR2 SYDVKM. The V and J ends lost 3 bases and 2 bases respectively, with 14 bases between them. The CDR3 here is CASSLSQGGTYEQYF. CDR3 sequence (DNA): TGTGCCAGCAGTTTGAGTCAGGGGGGTACCTACGAGCAGTACTTC.

V and J are TRBV9 and TRBJ2-1; 10 positions agree with TRBD2. The CDR3 has 17 amino acids. Germline V lookup: CDR1 SGDLS, CDR2 YYNGEE. V was pared by 4 bases and J by 6 bases, with 13 bases of the junction left unmatched. The CDR3 DNA is TGTGCCAGCAGCCTGCGACTAGCGGGTGGAGGAGGCAATGAGCAGTTCTTC. The encoded protein is CASSLRLAGGGGNEQFF.

This chain joins TRBV27 and TRBJ2-3; the D gene is possibly TRBD1 (5 bases). CDR3 length equals 15 residues. Germline CDR1 and CDR2: MNHEY and SMNVEV (reference sequence). Deletions cut 6 bases from V and 8 bases from J, with 21 bases between. CDR3 coding DNA: TGTGCCAGCAGCACAAGATCCCCAGGGTTTGGTACGCAGTATTTT. Protein: CASSTRSPGFGTQYF.

The genes are TRBV28 and TRBJ1-6; D possibly corresponds to TRBD1 (6 bases). Deletions cut 6 bases from V and 7 bases from J, with 16 bases between. Germline V gene data show CDR1 as MDHEN and CDR2 as SYDVKM. This CDR3 is built from 15 residues. CDR3 DNA: TGTGCCAGCAGCCCCTCCGGGACACAGAATTCACCCCTCCACTTT. The encoded protein is CASSPSGTQNSPLHF.

The V and J genes are TRBV28 and TRBJ1-2, with a possible D match to TRBD1 (5 bases). The CDR3 consists of 14 residues. The germline gives CDR1 MDHEN, CDR2 SYDVKM. V was shortened by 8 bases and J by 2 bases, with 15 bases between the two germline ends. CDR3 bases: TGTGCCAGCGGGATTGTGGCAGGGAACTATGGCTACACCTTC. It is translated as CASGIVAGNYGYTF.

The chain employs TRBV30 and TRBJ1-6; the D is unclear. Between the trimmed V and J ends, which lost 0 bases and 9 bases, there was a span of 6 bases. CDR3 size: 12 residues. Germline-derived CDR1 and CDR2 are GTSNPN and SVGIG (reference sequence). As DNA, the CDR3 is TGTGCCTGGAGTGTACGGGGTTCACCCCTCCACTTT. It is translated as CAWSVRGSPLHF.

The chain links TRBV13 to TRBJ2-3; tentatively, D is TRBD1 (5 bases). V gave up 5 bases and J gave up 3 bases, with 15 bases separating them. The CDR3 runs 15 residues. The germline CDR1 and CDR2 sequences are PRHDT and FYEKMQ (reference sequence). The CDR3 sequence is CASSTRASRTDTQYF. DNA for the CDR3: TGTGCCAGCAGCACCAGGGCCTCCCGAACAGATACGCAGTATTTT.

The CDR3 is CASTASGRDTDTQYF. CDR3 sequence (DNA): TGTGCCAGTACAGCTAGCGGGAGAGATACAGATACGCAGTATTTT. This rearrangement joins TRBV19 to TRBJ2-3; 10 nucleotides line up with TRBD2. CDR3 length: 15 amino acids. The germline V gene has CDR1 LNHDA and CDR2 SQIVND (reference sequence). Trimming removed 7 bases from V and 3 bases from J; junction bases left unmatched: 7.

The CDR3 bases are TGTGCCAGCAGAGTAAGGGACAAATTGAACACTGAAGCTTTCTTT. As protein: CASRVRDKLNTEAFF. The chain couples TRBV7-9 to TRBJ1-1; D perhaps matches TRBD1 (6 bases). The germline CDR1 and CDR2 sequences are SEHNR and FQNEAQ (reference sequence). The CDR3 contains 15 residues. V was trimmed by 6 bases and J by 0 bases, leaving 14 bases between them. Looking up the rest from reference TRBV7-9 and TRBJ1-1 gives the full variable domain: DTGVSQNPRHKITKRGQNVTFRCDPISEHNRLYWYRQTLGQGPEFLTYFQNEAQLEKSRLLSDRFSAERPKGSFSTLEIQRTEQGDSAMYLCASRVRDKLNTEAFFGQGTRLTVV.

The CDR3 region has the DNA TGTGCCAGCAGCACGCGGACTCTCCGCTCCGGGTCCAATGAGCAGTTCTTC. Its translation is CASSTRTLRSGSNEQFF. The chain is built from TRBV7-2 and TRBJ2-1, with D perhaps TRBD2 (5 bases). Trimming left V 5 bases short and J 6 bases short, with 23 bases between. The CDR3 spans 17 residues. The germline V gene has CDR1 SGHTA and CDR2 FQGNSA. The whole variable domain, filled in from reference TRBV7-2 and TRBJ2-1, reads GAGVSQSPSNKVTEKGKDVELRCDPISGHTALYWYRQSLGQGLEFLIYFQGNSAPDKSGLPSDRFSAERTGGSVSTLTIQRTQQEDSAVYLCASSTRTLRSGSNEQFFGPGTRLTVL.

The chain links TRBV7-2 to TRBJ2-7; 10 bases fit TRBD1. Losses at the gene ends were 3 bases for V and 5 bases for J; bases not matched to a gene: 4. CDR3 length equals 14 residues. Germline V lookup: CDR1 SGHTA, CDR2 FQGNSA. CDR3 in amino acids: CASSFRDRGHEQYF. The CDR3 nucleotides read TGTGCCAGCAGCTTTAGGGACAGGGGCCACGAGCAGTACTTC.

The gene calls are TRBV5-6 and TRBJ2-5; weak D call: TRBD1 (5 bases). This CDR3 region has 13 residues. Germline-derived CDR1 and CDR2 are SGHDT and YYEEEE. The V end was cut by 6 bases, the J end by 0 bases, with 9 bases between. The CDR3 DNA is TGTGCCAGCACACGACAGAACCAAGAGACCCAGTACTTC. Amino acid sequence: CASTRQNQETQYF.

The rearrangement links TRBV5-1 to TRBJ2-2; D gene unclear. V lost 0 bases and J lost 6, with 9 bases in between. The CDR3 spans 14 residues. The V gene's germline CDR1 is SGHRS and CDR2 YFSETQ. The DNA of the CDR3 is TGCGCCAGCAGCTTGGGGTACAGTGCCGGGGAGCTGTTTTTT. Translating it yields CASSLGYSAGELFF.

The rearrangement links TRBV2 to TRBJ1-5; a possible D gene is TRBD1 (5 bases). Germline V CDR1 and CDR2: SNHLY, FYNNEI. V lost 2 bases and J 0 bases, leaving 14 bases between the germline ends. This CDR3 is 17 amino acids long. In DNA form, the CDR3 reads TGTGCCAGCAGTGAAACGTGGGTGACAGATAGCAATCAGCCCCAGCATTTT. It translates to CASSETWVTDSNQPQHF.

This clone was observed a handful of times. This chain joins TRBV28 and TRBJ1-5, with D possibly TRBD1 on 6 matching bases. Trimming took 7 bases from V and 10 from J, leaving 17 bases between them. This CDR3 contains 13 residues. The germline V gene encodes CDR1 MDHEN and CDR2 SYDVKM. This chain's CDR3 is CASMMDRTVPQHF. CDR3 nucleotides: TGTGCCAGCATGATGGACAGAACGGTTCCCCAGCATTTT.

The table lists this clone with a few counts. The chain couples TRBV7-6 to TRBJ2-5; D not certain. CDR1 SGHVS and CDR2 FNYEAQ come from the germline V gene. V shed 6 bases and J shed 5 bases, with 7 bases lying between them. The CDR3 loop spans 11 amino acids. The CDR3 spells CASRVTETQYF. CDR3 bases: TGTGCCAGCAGGGTAACTGAGACCCAGTACTTC.

This CDR3 reads CASSFELAGHRGTQYF. CDR3 sequence (DNA): TGTGCCAGCAGTTTCGAACTAGCGGGCCATAGAGGGACCCAGTACTTC. The chain employs TRBV28 and TRBJ2-5, with 9 bases lining up with TRBD2. V gave up 3 bases and J gave up 7 bases; unmatched junction bases: 12. Germline CDR1 and CDR2: MDHEN and SYDVKM. The CDR3 runs to 16 residues.

The rearrangement links TRBV28 to TRBJ1-1; perhaps TRBD1 as D (6 bases). The CDR3 consists of 12 residues. Trimming removed 7 bases at V and 5 bases at J, with 11 bases between. CDR1 is MDHEN and CDR2 is SYDVKM in the germline V gene. For the CDR3, the DNA is TGTGCCAGCAAGGGGGGGGTAACTGAAGCTTTCTTT. Translation gives CASKGGVTEAFF.

The J gene is TRBJ1-3, the V gene TRBV18, with 8 bases lining up with TRBD1. Germline V gene lookup returns CDR1 KGHSH and CDR2 LQKENI. Losses at the gene ends were 3 bases for V and 3 bases for J; bases not matched to a gene: 4. CDR3 length equals 15 residues. CDR3 residues: CASSPTGDSGNTIYF. The CDR3 DNA reads as TGTGCCAGCTCACCGACAGGGGATAGTGGAAACACCATATATTTT.

The CDR3, as DNA: TGCGCCAGCAGCTTGTCAGTCCTCACCTACGAGCAGTACTTC. Protein: CASSLSVLTYEQYF. The V gene is TRBV5-1, the J gene TRBJ2-7, with D hard to call. Looked up from germline, CDR1 is SGHRS and CDR2 is YFSETQ. The CDR3 contains 14 residues. V was pared by 1 base and J by 2 bases, with 10 bases between.

In its sample, this clone is medium-sized. It is likely a read error, because the conserved phenylalanine at the end of the CDR3 is missing. The limits of the CDR3 on the DNA are not certain, so only TCRdb's listed CDR3 is given. CDR3 sequence reads: CASSSSTEWRRSL. This chain connects TRBV7-9 to TRBJ1-6. CDR1 and CDR2 (germline): SEHNR, FQNEAQ (reference sequence). The CDR3 totals 13 residues, both ends included.

The chain carries TRBV11-2 and TRBJ2-1; 13 nucleotides agree with TRBD2. Germline CDR1 and CDR2: SGHAT and FQNNGV. The CDR3 extends over 18 amino acids. The V segment lost 4 bases and the J segment 6 bases; nucleotides outside the gene matches: 12. The CDR3 DNA follows: TGTGCCAGCAGCTCCAGGACTAGCGGGAGAGGGGCCTCCAATGAGCAGTTCTTC. This sequence encodes CASSSRTSGRGASNEQFF.

The V call is TRBV4-2, the J call TRBJ1-6; 8 bases are a match to TRBD1. The CDR3 consists of 15 residues. The V segment lost 5 bases and the J segment 8 bases; nucleotides outside the gene matches: 8. Germline-derived CDR1 and CDR2 are LGHNA and YNFKEQ. The CDR3 coding sequence is TGTGCCAGCAGCTCTGGACAGGGAGGGCATTCACCCCTCCACTTT. Protein sequence: CASSSGQGGHSPLHF.

This chain links TRBV27 with TRBJ1-4; 9 bases line up with TRBD1. The CDR3 spans 15 residues. CDR1 is MNHEY and CDR2 is SMNVEV in the germline V gene (reference sequence). Losses at the gene ends were 5 bases for V and 3 bases for J; bases not matched to a gene: 4. The CDR3 DNA reads TGTGCCAGCAGTGTCGACAGGGGGGCTAATGAAAAACTGTTTTTT. As protein: CASSVDRGANEKLFF.

The chain carries TRBV5-1 and TRBJ1-1, with 8 bases that match TRBD1. V gave up 4 bases and J gave up 1 base; unmatched junction bases: 9. The germline gives CDR1 SGHRS, CDR2 YFSETQ. The CDR3 is made up of 16 amino acids. The CDR3 loop is CASSIGLGQANTEAFF. DNA for the CDR3: TGCGCCAGCAGCATCGGGCTGGGACAGGCGAACACTGAAGCTTTCTTT.

The chain recombines TRBV11-1 with TRBJ2-5, with TRBD1 matching over 9 bases. V lost 5 bases to trimming and J lost 5 bases; unmatched junction nucleotides: 6. The CDR3 consists of 14 residues. Germline V gives CDR1 SGHAT, CDR2 FQDESV (reference sequence). The CDR3 region has the DNA TGTGCCAGCAGCACGGACAGGGGTGGTGAGACCCAGTACTTC. It specifies CASSTDRGGETQYF.

The chain uses TRBV7-2 and TRBJ1-1; tentatively, D is TRBD1 (5 bases). Germline CDR1 SGHTA, CDR2 FQGNSA. Trimming left V 4 bases short and J 8 bases short, with 8 bases between. This CDR3 has 11 residues. The CDR3 here is CASSWWTEAFF. As DNA, the CDR3 is TGTGCCAGCAGCTGGTGGACAGAAGCTTTCTTT. Full variable domain (remainder filled in from reference TRBV7-2 and TRBJ1-1): GAGVSQSPSNKVTEKGKDVELRCDPISGHTALYWYRQSLGQGLEFLIYFQGNSAPDKSGLPSDRFSAERTGGSVSTLTIQRTQQEDSAVYLCASSWWTEAFFGQGTRLTVV.

This CDR3 is CASSLAGGTYNEQFF. CDR3 nucleotides: TGTGCCAGCAGCTTAGCGGGAGGTACCTACAATGAGCAGTTCTTC. The V and J genes are TRBV7-3 and TRBJ2-1; 8 bases agree with TRBD2. The trim removed 2 bases at V and 2 bases at J, leaving 2 bases unmatched. This CDR3 is built from 15 residues. From germline, CDR1 is SGHTA and CDR2 FQGTGA.